This TCR beta chain was identified during a study of blood T cell repertoires in COVID-19 (dated by TCRdb to 2020 to 2022). At the level of the whole study: Samples from collaborators originated in the United States, Italy and Spain and spanned both the acute and convalescent phases of COVID-19. The material from the prospective study consisted of cDNA or gDNA derived from T cells, B-cell-depleted T cells, or PBMCs. Deeply sampled blood TCRbeta repertoires from subjects exposed to, actively infected with, or recovered from COVID-19 were included in the dataset. A freely available public database, intended as a resource for researchers studying the immune response to SARS-CoV-2, is where the repertoires were released. Samples were obtained from the ongoing ImmuneRACE study (first 160 participants) and from about 1,300 subjects provided by 6 global collaborators. Sample metadata almost always included a de-identified subject ID, COVID-19 status, age in years and sex. Where available, HLA class I and class II types were obtained from metadata supplied by the sample provider rather than from assay-based typing.

For CDR1 and CDR2, the germline V gene (reference sequence) lists GTSNPN and SVGIG. The CDR3 runs 16 amino acids, cysteine and phenylalanine included. Of the read, only the CDR3 DNA is kept; its 48 bases are in frame from base 1. The V end loses 3 bases and the J end loses 0 bases, and a stretch of 17 bases separates them. On this clone itself: Its binding antigen is unknown. Qualities for individual bases were not recorded, and no much larger clone is one base off.

On the study overall, not on this receptor specifically: How much clinical and demographic metadata was included differed by source and by participant, and the metadata was provided uncurated.

The immunoSEQ Assay, a bias-controlled multiplex PCR, was used to amplify TCRbeta CDR3 regions from genomic DNA. In the original analysis: The number of nucleated cells in each sample was estimated from the amplification of reference gene primers within the assay. Sequence reads were collapsed and filtered to measure the absolute abundance of every unique TCRbeta CDR3 rearrangement. Productive Simpson clonality was computed per sample as the square root of Simpson's diversity index over productive rearrangements. TCRdb provides this immuneACCESS table in a form limited to in-frame rearrangements. Some clones are lacking; in checked studies, under half of them reflect an unresolved V gene, and why the rest are absent is not known. V and J calls and clone size are as listed in that table; D and trimming were resolved from the DNA. For this sample there are about 340,000 clones; 80% to 90% appear just once. The ten largest clonotypes hold about 6% of the sample.

One collaborating source in Seattle enrolled patients during active infection and followed them longitudinally through the course of disease. The collaborating institutions used their own protocols to collect whole blood in K2EDTA tubes. For TCRbeta analysis, collaborators shipped samples as frozen whole blood, isolated PBMCs, or DNA extracted from either of those sample types. Sequencing was carried out using peripheral blood. The source of this sequence is a woman aged 45-59 years with COVID-19, enrolled during active disease. The V and J genes are TRBV30 and TRBJ1-1, with a weak D call of TRBD1 (5 bases match). At the DNA level, the sequence is TGTGCCTGGAGCCCTCTCCGGGGGACCATGAACACTGAAGCTTTCTTT. Protein translation: CAWSPLRGTMNTEAFF.